This T cell receptor (beta chain) is drawn from a study of T-cell reconstitution after alpha-beta-depleted transplantation in children. As for this clonotype: The antigen remains undetermined.

General study points: After one year, T-cell counts and TCRbeta diversity mostly came from new T cells. TCRbeta diversity was high at day 60 in some patients (a result of surviving recipient T cells and thymic progenitors).

Trimming at V came to 6 bases and at J to 2 bases, leaving 3 bases not matched to a gene. The CDR3 has 14 residues. Germline-derived CDR1 and CDR2 are SQVTM and ANQGSEA. The TCRbeta library incorporated unique molecular identifiers. TCRdb recomputed calls from the PCR reads with MiXCR, one row per CDR3 protein. The sample has 70,000 or so distinct CDR3 sequences, roughly 11% seen once; the top ten hold under 15%. The chain is built from TRBV29-1 and TRBJ2-2; TRBD2 matches at 10 bases. The sample in question was PBMCs, obtained before TCRalphabeta/CD19-depleted stem cell transplant. This clonotype originated in a boy aged 5-17 years with acute myeloid leukemia, due to receive a stem cell transplant. CDR3 nucleotide sequence: TGCAGCGTGCGGACTAGCGGCAACACCGGGGAGCTGTTTTTT. Its translation: CSVRTSGNTGELFF.